These 22 T cell receptor beta chains came from one sample sequenced in a study of T-cell reconstitution after alpha-beta-depleted transplantation in children. Library preparation (for TCRbeta) was performed with unique molecular identifiers. TCRdb passed the PCR reads through MiXCR, listing each CDR3 protein once. The sample includes around 72,000 distinct CDR3 sequences, roughly 5% of them seen just once. The sequencing used PBMCs, mostly from graft donor cells, collected 180 days after TCRalphabeta/CD19-depleted stem cell transplant. The receptors originated from a boy younger than two who had a stem cell transplant for acute myeloid leukemia, so the T cells may come from the graft donor.

This clonotype was recorded at least ten times. CDR3 sequence (DNA): TGTGCCAGCAGCTCTCGTGCGGGGGGCCGAGAGACCCAGTACTTC. Its translation: CASSSRAGGRETQYF. The chain combines TRBV7-9 with TRBJ2-5; 8 bases are shared with TRBD2. The CDR3 covers 15 residues. Germline CDR1 SEHNR, CDR2 FQNEAQ (reference sequence). V gave up 4 bases and J gave up 4 bases; unmatched junction bases: 8.

This clonotype was counted at least ten times. DNA of the CDR3: TGTGCCACCAGTGATAGACAAGGGTCTAGCACAGATACGCAGTATTTT. This sequence encodes CATSDRQGSSTDTQYF. V usage is TRBV24-1 and J usage is TRBJ2-3, with D unclear. Trimming took 3 bases from V and 0 from J, leaving 12 bases between them. Germline V gene data show CDR1 as KGHDR and CDR2 as SFDVKD. The CDR3 extends over 16 amino acids.

This clonotype was observed many times. This rearrangement joins TRBV5-1 to TRBJ1-3; D is possibly TRBD1 (6 bases). The V end lost 0 bases, the J end lost 1 base, and 8 bases lay between the germline ends. The CDR3 extends over 15 amino acids. The germline CDR1 and CDR2 sequences are SGHRS and YFSETQ. The CDR3 protein is CASSLDGTSGNTIYF. In nucleotides, the CDR3 is TGCGCCAGCAGCTTGGACGGGACATCTGGAAACACCATATATTTT.

This clonotype showed up many times. The chain joins TRBV5-6 to TRBJ2-2; D unclear. Germline assignment: CDR1 SGHDT and CDR2 YYEEEE. V shed 1 base and J shed 1 base, with 5 bases lying between them. The CDR3 contains 14 residues. CDR3 DNA: TGTGCCAGCAGCTTGTTGGGGAACACCGGGGAGCTGTTTTTT. Protein product: CASSLLGNTGELFF.

There are many counts of this clonotype. V and J are TRBV5-4 and TRBJ1-1, with 7 bases fitting TRBD1. V shed 4 bases, J shed 1 base, and the junction held 4 bases outside the gene matches. The CDR3 contains 14 residues. Germline CDR1 reads SGHNT; CDR2 reads YYREEE (reference sequence). The CDR3 here is CASSTNRGNTEAFF. The CDR3 region has the DNA TGTGCCAGCAGCACCAACAGGGGGAACACTGAAGCTTTCTTT. Variable domain in full (rest from reference TRBV5-4 and TRBJ1-1): ETGVTQSPTHLIKTRGQQVTLRCSSQSGHNTVSWYQQALGQGPQFIFQYYREEENGRGNFPPRFSGLQFPNYSSELNVNALELDDSALYLCASSTNRGNTEAFFGQGTRLTVV.

This clonotype was counted ten times or more. The chain is built from TRBV27 and TRBJ2-7; maybe TRBD1 (7 bases). Per germline, CDR1 MNHEY and CDR2 SMNVEV (reference sequence). The V gene lost 3 bases and the J gene lost 5 bases, with 14 bases spanning the gap. The CDR3 runs to 14 residues. This CDR3 is CASSFQGGSDEQYF. For the CDR3, the DNA is TGTGCCAGCAGTTTCCAGGGGGGTTCAGACGAGCAGTACTTC.

This clonotype was seen ten or more times. The chain recombines TRBV21-1 with TRBJ1-1. TRBV21-1 is shown as a pseudogene. The CDR3 has 15 amino acids. The CDR3 sequence is CASSKEEGGDTEAFF. For the CDR3, the DNA is TGTGCCAGCAGCAAAGAGGAGGGAGGGGACACTGAAGCTTTCTTT.

In its sample, this clonotype was seen many times. The chain couples TRBV25-1 to TRBJ2-4; possibly TRBD1 for D (6 bases). Looked up from germline, CDR1 is MGHDK and CDR2 is SYGVNS. The CDR3 has 17 amino acids. Trimming cost V 1 base and J 2 bases, with 15 bases left between them. The chain's CDR3 is CASSELGTTGTKNIQYF. CDR3 sequence (DNA): TGTGCCAGCAGTGAATTGGGAACCACAGGGACCAAAAACATTCAGTACTTC.

This clonotype was seen repeatedly, ten times or more. The chain links TRBV28 to TRBJ1-6, with a weak D call TRBD1 (5 bases). Germline lookup yields CDR1 MDHEN and CDR2 SYDVKM. The CDR3 length is 15 residues. Trimming shortened V by 2 bases and J by 4 bases, and 9 bases separated the two germline ends. The CDR3 bases are TGTGCCAGCAGTTTAGTCGACAGTTATAATTCACCCCTCCACTTT. It codes for CASSLVDSYNSPLHF.

This clonotype was seen many times. This chain uses TRBV6-1 with TRBJ2-5, with 8 bases fitting TRBD2. The CDR3 sequence is 15 residues long. V dropped 6 bases and J dropped 7; count of bases not matched to a gene: 13. The germline gives CDR1 MNHNS, CDR2 SASEGT. This chain's CDR3 is CASRPPGLEFGTQYF. CDR3 nucleotides: TGTGCCAGCAGACCTCCGGGACTAGAGTTCGGGACCCAGTACTTC.

This chain joins TRBV28 and TRBJ2-3, with 7 nucleotides matching TRBD2. Germline V gives CDR1 MDHEN, CDR2 SYDVKM. With 5 bases clipped from V and 4 bases from J, the junction kept 12 bases outside the gene matches. CDR3 length equals 16 residues. CDR3: CASSPTGGGWADTQYF. CDR3 DNA: TGTGCCAGCAGTCCCACTGGCGGGGGTTGGGCAGATACGCAGTATTTT.

This clonotype occurred many times. The chain combines TRBV30 with TRBJ2-1; a possible D gene is TRBD2 (7 bases). Looked up from germline, CDR1 is GTSNPN and CDR2 is SVGIG (reference sequence). V was trimmed by 1 base and J by 2 bases, leaving 9 bases between them. This CDR3 region has 14 residues. DNA for the CDR3: TGTGCCTGGAGTGCGGGGGGCCCCTACAATGAGCAGTTCTTC. Translation: CAWSAGGPYNEQFF.

The J gene is TRBJ1-2, the V gene TRBV6-1; D gene ambiguous. The CDR3 spans 14 residues. Trimming left V 8 bases short and J 4 bases short, with 17 bases between. Germline V gene data show CDR1 as MNHNS and CDR2 as SASEGT. CDR3 in DNA: TGTGCCAGCTATTCCCTTGGACGGATCTATGGCTACACCTTC. This gives the protein CASYSLGRIYGYTF.

This clonotype has at least ten counts. In DNA form, the CDR3 reads TGCGCCAGCAGTGAGGGAGCCGAGCAGTACGTC. Translating it yields CASSEGAEQYV. This chain joins TRBV10-2 and TRBJ2-7; D uncertain. V was shortened by 2 bases and J by 6 bases, with 5 bases between the two germline ends. There are 11 residues in the CDR3. The germline gives CDR1 WSHSY, CDR2 SAAADI.

This clonotype was seen many times. V gene TRBV7-2 combines with J gene TRBJ2-2, with TRBD1 identical over 7 bases. V dropped 4 bases and J dropped 4; count of bases not matched to a gene: 9. CDR3 length equals 16 residues. Per the germline V gene, CDR1 is SGHTA and CDR2 is FQGNSA. The CDR3 DNA reads as TGTGCCAGCAGCTCCCCGACAGGGTCCCCCACCGGGGAGCTGTTTTTT. Protein sequence: CASSSPTGSPTGELFF.

This clonotype was seen ten or more times. This chain joins TRBV12-3 or TRBV12-4 and TRBJ2-5; TRBD2 might be the D (5 bases). Trimming took 3 bases from V and 7 from J, leaving 9 bases between them. There are 12 residues in the CDR3. The CDR3 sequence is CASSFGEGTQYF. CDR3 nucleotide sequence: TGTGCCAGCAGTTTTGGTGAGGGGACCCAGTACTTC.

Many counts were recorded for this clonotype. This sequence joins TRBV12-3 or TRBV12-4 and TRBJ2-3, with 11 nucleotides matching TRBD2. Germline trimming cut 6 bases from V and 3 bases from J; bases unmatched to any gene: 2. This CDR3 region has 14 residues. This CDR3 reads CASSPSGGTDTQYF. The CDR3 DNA reads as TGTGCCAGCAGCCCTAGCGGGGGGACAGATACGCAGTATTTT.

This clonotype was counted many times. The CDR3 loop reads CASSERSIGELFF. Here the CDR3 DNA reads TGTGCCAGCAGTGAAAGGAGTATCGGGGAGCTGTTTTTT. This rearrangement joins TRBV2 to TRBJ2-2; D gene unclear. Per the germline V gene, CDR1 is SNHLY and CDR2 is FYNNEI. CDR3 length: 13 residues. The germline V and J ends were trimmed by 2 bases and 7 bases, with 8 bases remaining between them.

This clonotype was counted at least ten times. The chain links TRBV29-1 to TRBJ2-3; D is undetermined. The germline V gene has CDR1 SQVTM and CDR2 ANQGSEA. Trimming took off 2 bases at V and 2 bases at J, with 11 bases between the two ends. This CDR3 contains 14 residues. For the CDR3, the DNA is TGCAGCGTTGAAATGAGGCCAGACACAGATACGCAGTATTTT. Translation: CSVEMRPDTDTQYF.

In this sample, this clonotype turned up many times. This CDR3 reads CASSPRSSTEAFF. The CDR3 DNA reads TGTGCCAGCAGCCCCCGGTCCTCCACTGAAGCTTTCTTT. The rearrangement joins TRBV13 to TRBJ1-1; D gene uncertain. The germline V gene has CDR1 PRHDT and CDR2 FYEKMQ (reference sequence). V dropped 5 bases and J dropped 4 bases, with 11 bases sitting between them. This CDR3 is 13 amino acids long.

Many counts were recorded for this clonotype. This chain links TRBV7-8 with TRBJ2-1; 12 nucleotides align to TRBD2. J gave up 4 bases and V 3 bases, and 13 bases lay outside the gene matches. This CDR3 is built from 19 residues. The germline CDR1 and CDR2 sequences are SGHVS and FQNEAQ. CDR3 loop: CASSFRDRQTSGGYNEQFF. CDR3 nucleotides: TGTGCCAGCAGCTTCCGGGACCGGCAAACTAGCGGGGGGTACAATGAGCAGTTCTTC.

In this sample, this clonotype turned up many times. V is TRBV10-3 and J is TRBJ2-5; TRBD2 matches at 16 bases. Germline V gene data show CDR1 as ENHRY and CDR2 as SYGVKD. The CDR3 spans 17 residues. V gave up 6 bases and J gave up 0 bases; unmatched junction bases: 4. The DNA for the CDR3 is TGTGCCATCAGCGCGGGACTAGCGGGGGGGTACCAAGAGACCCAGTACTTC. Amino acids: CAISAGLAGGYQETQYF.